These 23 T cell receptor beta chains were all obtained from the same sample, sequenced in a study of patients and donors after allogeneic stem cell transplantation. One entry per CDR3 protein results from TCRdb running MiXCR on the RT-PCR reads. This table has approximately 88,000 distinct CDR3 sequences, 5% appearing once. The specimen sequenced was blood, either unsorted or a sorted T cell fraction (not recorded which). These TCRs come from a human donor who was either an allogeneic HSCT recipient or a stem cell or donor lymphocyte infusion donor (not recorded which). It is not recorded whose cells these are; they may come from a transplant donor.

This chain links TRBV12-3 or TRBV12-4 with TRBJ1-4, with D hard to call. This CDR3 has 14 residues. V was clipped by 5 bases and J by 3 bases, with 10 bases between them. The DNA for the CDR3 is TGTGCCAGCAGTGCCATGAGCTCTAATGAAAAACTGTTTTTT. This codes for CASSAMSSNEKLFF.

The table lists this clonotype with many counts. The gene calls are TRBV20-1 and TRBJ2-3, with 10 bases identical to TRBD2. This CDR3 region has 16 residues. Germline V gene data show CDR1 as DFQATT and CDR2 as SNEGSKA (reference sequence). Unmatched junction bases numbered 8, after V lost 0 bases and J lost 5 bases. The CDR3 here is CSARDSLAGVLDTQYF. The CDR3 DNA reads TGCAGTGCTAGAGATTCGCTAGCGGGAGTACTAGATACGCAGTATTTT.

This chain connects TRBV5-5 to TRBJ1-1; D gene ambiguous. Trimming removed 0 bases from V and 0 bases from J, with 9 bases in between. The CDR3 has 15 residues. Germline V gives CDR1 SGHKS, CDR2 YYEKEE (reference sequence). For the CDR3, the DNA is TGTGCCAGCAGCTTGGACCCTTACGTGAACACTGAAGCTTTCTTT. This gives the protein CASSLDPYVNTEAFF. Variable domain in full (rest from reference TRBV5-5 and TRBJ1-1): DAGVTQSPTHLIKTRGQQVTLRCSPISGHKSVSWYQQVLGQGPQFIFQYYEKEERGRGNFPDRFSARQFPNYSSELNVNALLLGDSALYLCASSLDPYVNTEAFFGQGTRLTVV.

This chain connects TRBV29-1 to TRBJ2-7; the D call may be TRBD1 or TRBD2 (5 bases each). Trimming took off 4 bases at V and 0 bases at J, with 7 bases between the two ends. The CDR3 is 12 residues long. Germline CDR1 SQVTM, CDR2 ANQGSEA. This CDR3 reads CSVVGDSYEQYF. The CDR3 region has the DNA TGCAGCGTTGTGGGGGACTCCTACGAGCAGTACTTC.

This clonotype was counted at least ten times. CDR3 in amino acids: CASSPEGTSGTTNEQFF. CDR3 bases: TGTGCCAGCAGCCCGGAGGGGACTAGCGGGACGACCAATGAGCAGTTCTTC. The chain recombines TRBV13 with TRBJ2-1; 13 nucleotides match TRBD2. Germline assignment: CDR1 PRHDT and CDR2 FYEKMQ (reference sequence). V shed 5 bases and J 6 bases; nucleotides not matched to a gene: 10. The CDR3 totals 17 residues.

This clonotype has at least ten counts. The rearrangement uses TRBV27 and TRBJ1-1; 12 bases are a match to TRBD1. Germline CDR1 is MNHEY and CDR2 is SMNVEV (reference sequence). The CDR3 covers 15 residues. V lost 5 bases, J lost 5 bases, and 6 bases stayed unmatched. The CDR3 here is CASSPGTGGATEAFF. The DNA for the CDR3 is TGTGCCAGCAGTCCCGGGACAGGGGGCGCAACTGAAGCTTTCTTT.

This clonotype was recorded many times. This rearrangement joins TRBV2 to TRBJ1-4, with TRBD1 as a possible D gene (5 bases). CDR3 length equals 13 residues. Germline V gene lookup returns CDR1 SNHLY and CDR2 FYNNEI. V was cut by 11 bases and J by 8 bases, with 18 bases left in between. CDR3 in amino acids: CALGVSDDEKLFF. As DNA, the CDR3 is TGTGCCCTAGGGGTTTCCGACGACGAAAAACTGTTTTTT.

The sample holds many counts of this clonotype. The V and J genes are TRBV5-1 and TRBJ1-3; D may be TRBD1 (5 bases). Trimming shortened V by 0 bases and J by 15 bases, and 19 bases separated the two germline ends. This CDR3 has 14 amino acids. Germline CDR1 and CDR2: SGHRS and YFSETQ. CDR3 sequence reads: CASSLVAGSPERYF. CDR3 DNA sequence: TGCGCCAGCAGCTTGGTGGCAGGGAGCCCCGAGAGATATTTT.

This clonotype is medium-sized by share. The genes are TRBV20-1 and TRBJ2-5, with no clear D. In germline, CDR1 is DFQATT, CDR2 SNEGSKA (reference sequence). The CDR3 spans 12 residues. V gave up 2 bases and J gave up 1 base, with 5 bases separating them. The CDR3 here is CSARSLQETQYF. Here the CDR3 DNA reads TGCAGTGCTAGATCCCTCCAAGAGACCCAGTACTTC.

Turning to this clonotype: This may be a read error, as it is one base from a much larger clone. The rearrangement joins TRBV20-1 to TRBJ2-1; TRBD2 aligns across 10 bases. CDR3 length: 15 amino acids. Germline V gene lookup returns CDR1 DFQATT and CDR2 SNEGSKA (reference sequence). CDR3 nucleotide sequence: TGCAGTTCTAGAGAGAGGGCTAGCGGGAGTTTAAGTCAGTTCTTC. Its protein is CSSRERASGSLSQFF.

Many counts were recorded for this clonotype. This chain joins TRBV12-3 or TRBV12-4 and TRBJ2-7; D might be TRBD2 (6 bases). The CDR3 extends over 14 amino acids. Trimming shortened V by 3 bases and J by 2 bases, and 11 bases separated the two germline ends. DNA of the CDR3: TGTGCCAGCAGTTTTTACGCGGGAACCTACGAGCAGTACTTC. Its protein product is CASSFYAGTYEQYF.

In this sample, this clonotype turned up many times. The chain uses TRBV7-9 and TRBJ1-4, with no clear D. Deletions cut 7 bases from V and 8 bases from J, with 14 bases between. Germline CDR1 is SEHNR and CDR2 is FQNEAQ (reference sequence). CDR3 size: 13 residues. In DNA, the CDR3 is TGTGCCAGCATTCCTTACGCCTCAGAAAAACTGTTTTTT. Encoded protein: CASIPYASEKLFF.

This clonotype was recorded many times. The CDR3 sequence is CASSALLAGGVNEQFF. The DNA of the CDR3 is TGTGCCAGCAGTGCCCTCCTAGCGGGAGGGGTCAATGAGCAGTTCTTC. The V gene is TRBV28, the J gene TRBJ2-1, with TRBD2 identical over 12 bases. Germline-derived CDR1 and CDR2 are MDHEN and SYDVKM. The CDR3 totals 16 residues. The V segment lost 5 bases and the J segment 6 bases; nucleotides outside the gene matches: 8.

There are a few counts of this clonotype. The rearrangement uses TRBV12-3 or TRBV12-4 and TRBJ1-2; unclear D gene. This CDR3 contains 11 residues. V lost 4 bases and J lost 4, with 4 bases in between. The CDR3 DNA is TGTGCCAGCAGTTCGGTCTATGGCTACACCTTC. Translating gives CASSSVYGYTF.

The sample holds one count of this clonotype. Given a much more abundant clone one base away, this may be a read error. The chain links TRBV29-1 to TRBJ2-4; D may be TRBD2 (6 bases). This CDR3 has 13 residues. Germline CDR1 is SQVTM and CDR2 is ANQGSEA. V gave up 8 bases and J gave up 4 bases, with 15 bases separating them. The CDR3 is CSSSRAGKNIQYF. The CDR3 DNA sequence: TGCAGCTCCTCTAGGGCGGGGAAAAACATTCAGTACTTC. Full variable domain (outside the CDR3, taken from reference TRBV29-1 and TRBJ2-4): SAVISQKPSRDICQRGTSLTIQCQVDSQVTMMFWYRQQPGQSLTLIATANQGSEATYESGFVIDKFPISRPNLTFSTLTVSNMSPEDSSIYLCSSSRAGKNIQYFGAGTRLSVL.

This clonotype was counted at least ten times. This chain joins TRBV20-1 and TRBJ2-3, with D maybe TRBD2 (5 bases). Deletions cut 0 bases from V and 3 bases from J, with 13 bases between. The CDR3 length is 15 residues. CDR1 is DFQATT and CDR2 is SNEGSKA in the germline V gene (reference sequence). This chain's CDR3 is CSARDLGVGTDTQYF. The CDR3 DNA reads as TGCAGTGCTAGAGATCTCGGGGTGGGGACAGATACGCAGTATTTT.

The sample holds a few counts of this clonotype. The chain carries TRBV7-9 and TRBJ1-2; TRBD1 might be the D (5 bases). Trimming shortened V by 5 bases and J by 4 bases, and 23 bases separated the two germline ends. The germline gives CDR1 SEHNR, CDR2 FQNEAQ (reference sequence). The CDR3 is 17 amino acids. The CDR3 sequence: CASSPPLIRGLGYGYTF. CDR3 DNA: TGTGCCAGCAGCCCTCCCCTCATCCGGGGCCTAGGCTATGGCTACACCTTC.

At least ten counts were recorded for this clonotype. The chain joins TRBV5-1 to TRBJ1-6; D gene uncertain. In germline, CDR1 is SGHRS, CDR2 YFSETQ. V was cut by 8 bases and J by 6 bases, with 15 bases left in between. The CDR3 has 14 residues. In nucleotides, the CDR3 is TGCGCCAGTCGATCGACTGAACTTAATTCACCCCTCCACTTT. Its protein product is CASRSTELNSPLHF.

This clonotype was seen repeatedly, ten times or more. The rearrangement joins TRBV7-9 to TRBJ1-3; the match to TRBD1 covers 7 bases. CDR1 and CDR2 from the germline V gene are SEHNR and FQNEAQ (reference sequence). CDR3 size: 16 residues. J was trimmed by 2 bases and V by 5 bases; bases with no gene match: 9. The CDR3 nucleotides are TGTGCCAGCAGCCCCCGACAGGGATCAGCTGGAAACACCATATATTTT. Translation: CASSPRQGSAGNTIYF.

This clonotype was counted between two and nine times. The genes are TRBV14 and TRBJ2-3; D remains ambiguous. CDR3 length: 17 amino acids. CDR1 is SGHDN and CDR2 is FVKESK in the germline V gene. The V gene lost 6 bases and the J gene lost 2 bases, with 21 bases spanning the gap. The CDR3 loop reads CASRLRSMSTVTDTQYF. The CDR3 DNA reads as TGTGCCAGCAGGTTACGGTCCATGTCCACTGTCACAGATACGCAGTATTTT.

This clonotype was counted at least ten times. This chain connects TRBV2 to TRBJ2-1; D remains ambiguous. There are 15 residues in the CDR3. Germline lookup yields CDR1 SNHLY and CDR2 FYNNEI. The V end lost 6 bases, the J end lost 7 bases, and 19 bases lay between the germline ends. DNA for the CDR3: TGTGCCAGCAGGGAAACGTACGGCACTTTTAATGAGCAGTTCTTC. This encodes CASRETYGTFNEQFF.

This clonotype was recorded at least ten times. The chain combines TRBV5-1 with TRBJ1-5; D is perhaps TRBD1 (6 bases). The germline V and J ends were trimmed by 0 bases and 7 bases, with 14 bases remaining between them. Germline CDR1 SGHRS, CDR2 YFSETQ. The CDR3 extends over 15 amino acids. The CDR3 DNA follows: TGCGCCAGCAGCTTGGCAGGGTCCGGGGGCCAGCCCCAGCATTTT. Amino acid sequence: CASSLAGSGGQPQHF.

This clonotype was seen many times. The chain uses TRBV2 and TRBJ1-2; a possible D gene is TRBD1 (5 bases). Germline V CDR1 and CDR2: SNHLY, FYNNEI. This CDR3 region has 14 residues. V was shortened by 7 bases and J by 4 bases, with 16 bases between the two germline ends. The CDR3 DNA follows: TGTGCCAGCAATCAACCCGACAGAACCTATGGCTACACCTTC. It specifies CASNQPDRTYGYTF.